This T cell receptor (beta chain) was recorded in a study of cytomegalovirus exposure and HLA in healthy donors. The CDR3 length is 15 residues. The V gene's germline CDR1 is LNHDA and CDR2 SQIVND (reference sequence). The V gene lost 5 bases and the J gene lost 7 bases, with 18 bases spanning the gap. Regarding the study as a whole: Testing in vitro showed three CMV-associated chains specific for CMV antigens. Several of the most significant clusters appeared, in a later analysis, to be linked to common viral pathogens.

Concerning this clone itself: What it binds is not known.

With 60 Vbeta and 13 Jbeta primers, the PCR was carried out. Using immunoSEQ multiplex PCR, the repertoire was profiled, and TCRdb retains in-frame clones only, with some absent. Among about 300,000 clones, roughly 89% were seen once, and the ten largest hold roughly 4%. The sample consisted of PBMCs. This sequence originates from a man between 40 and 49 years old in good health and CMV-seropositive. The rearrangement joins TRBV19 to TRBJ1-5, with a possible D match to TRBD1 (5 bases). CDR3: CASSLSTASWQPQHF. The CDR3 nucleotides read TGTGCCAGTAGTCTCTCGACAGCATCTTGGCAGCCCCAGCATTTT.